Listed here are 7 T cell receptor beta chains from one sample, sequenced in a study of T cells in Graves' hyperthyroidism and ophthalmopathy. RNA transcripts served as the template for amplifying TCR beta CDR3 regions. HTBI primers were employed in a first-round RT-PCR of the TCR CDR3. TCRdb ran MiXCR on the multiplex PCR reads and lists one entry per CDR3 protein. The table lists 350,000 to 450,000 distinct CDR3 sequences, 11% to 15% of them singletons. The sample taken for sequencing was blood. These receptors all come from a man aged 50 to 59 with Graves' ophthalmopathy.

Here the CDR3 DNA reads TGCGCCAGCAGCCCCACGACTAGCGGGAGCCACGAGCAGTACTTC. It yields the protein CASSPTTSGSHEQYF. This chain joins TRBV4-1 and TRBJ2-7; 12 bases match TRBD2. The germline V gene has CDR1 MGHRA and CDR2 YSYEKL. The CDR3 spans 15 residues. The J segment lost 5 bases and the V segment lost 4 bases, leaving 6 bases of the junction unmatched.

This clonotype has only a few counts. V usage is TRBV10-3 and J usage is TRBJ2-5; TRBD2 aligns across 15 bases. This CDR3 is built from 16 residues. The ends lost 7 bases at V and 2 bases at J; junction bases unmatched: 5. The V gene's germline CDR1 is ENHRY and CDR2 SYGVKD. CDR3 sequence (DNA): TGTGCCATCAAGATGGGACTAGCGGGAGGACAAGAGACCCAGTACTTC. As protein: CAIKMGLAGGQETQYF.

This clonotype was picked up many times. The rearrangement joins TRBV12-3 or TRBV12-4 to TRBJ2-7, with D tentatively TRBD2 (6 bases). This CDR3 has 14 amino acids. The V gene lost 7 bases and the J gene lost 2 bases, with 15 bases spanning the gap. The CDR3, as DNA: TGTGCCAGCACCCCGGGACTGGACACCTACGAGCAGTACTTC. This translates into CASTPGLDTYEQYF.

This clonotype was recorded at least ten times. The chain combines TRBV11-1 with TRBJ2-1; a weak D match, TRBD2 (5 bases). With 2 bases removed from V and 4 bases from J, the gap between germline ends came to 15 bases. The CDR3 covers 16 residues. Germline loops: CDR1 SGHAT, CDR2 FQDESV (reference sequence). CDR3 DNA: TGTGCCAGCAGCTTAAATCTCCTAGCTGATTACAATGAGCAGTTCTTC. Translated: CASSLNLLADYNEQFF.

The rearrangement joins TRBV5-1 to TRBJ2-2; no clear D. CDR3 size: 11 residues. The V end was cut by 5 bases, the J end by 6 bases, with 5 bases between. Germline V gives CDR1 SGHRS, CDR2 YFSETQ. CDR3 loop: CASRGAGELFF. For the CDR3, the DNA is TGCGCCAGCAGGGGTGCCGGGGAGCTGTTTTTT. Full variable domain (rest looked up from reference TRBV5-1 and TRBJ2-2): KAGVTQTPRYLIKTRGQQVTLSCSPISGHRSVSWYQQTPGQGLQFLFEYFSETQRNKGNFPGRFSGRQFSNSRSEMNVSTLELGDSALYLCASRGAGELFFGEGSRLTVL.

This clonotype was seen at least ten times. This sequence joins TRBV12-3 or TRBV12-4 and TRBJ2-3, with D perhaps being TRBD1 or TRBD2 (6 bases each). The CDR3 extends over 18 amino acids. The ends were cut back, 5 bases at V and 3 bases at J, with 24 bases in the middle. The CDR3 reads CASSPGAIRGRRTDTQYF. The CDR3 DNA reads as TGTGCCAGCAGTCCAGGGGCCATTAGGGGGAGGAGAACAGATACGCAGTATTTT.

Many counts were recorded for this clonotype. The genes are TRBV20-1 and TRBJ1-1; D is possibly TRBD1 (6 bases). The CDR3 totals 14 residues. The germline V gene encodes CDR1 DFQATT and CDR2 SNEGSKA (reference sequence). Trimming took off 0 bases at V and 5 bases at J, with 13 bases between the two ends. The CDR3 sequence is CSARDGGRLTEAFF. CDR3 DNA sequence: TGCAGTGCTAGAGATGGGGGGCGGTTGACTGAAGCTTTCTTT.